A single sample is the source of the 2 T cell receptor beta chains below, sequenced in a study of early T cells in non-severe SARS-CoV-2 infection (dated by TCRdb to 2020 to 2023). Library prep was done by 5' RACE. Sequencing was performed on a NextSeq 500. Through fastp at Q25 and MiXCR, TCRdb rebuilt clones from the public reads, retaining in-frame beta chains. Under each unique CDR3 protein, matching rows form one entry showing the most common genes and DNA. This sample is represented by tens of thousands of distinct CDR3 sequences; around 9.9% of them were singletons. The top ten hold approximately 5.9% of the sample. Sequencing was done on a sample of whole blood. The receptors were sampled from an adult who was a healthcare worker with PCR-confirmed SARS-CoV-2 infection or an uninfected control (not recorded which).

This rearrangement joins TRBV10-3 to TRBJ2-7, with D unresolved. The V end was cut by 10 bases, the J end by 1 base, with 8 bases between. CDR1 ENHRY and CDR2 SYGVKD come from the germline V gene. The CDR3 runs 11 residues. This CDR3 is CATAFSYEQYF. The CDR3 region has the DNA TGTGCCACCGCCTTTTCCTACGAGCAGTACTTC.

In its sample, this clonotype was seen many times. The V call is TRBV12-3 or TRBV12-4, the J call TRBJ2-1, with 7 bases fitting TRBD1. This CDR3 spans 11 amino acids. With 6 bases clipped from V and 8 bases from J, the junction kept 1 base outside the gene matches. The CDR3: CASSRGYEQFF. In DNA, the CDR3 is TGTGCCAGCAGCAGGGGGTATGAGCAGTTCTTC.